This entry lists 23 T cell receptor beta chains sequenced from one sample in a study of blood T cell repertoires in COVID-19. Clones were sequenced by immunoSEQ multiplex PCR, and TCRdb holds only the in-frame ones, with some missing. The sample lists approximately 67,000 clones, 87% seen once, with approximately 8% in the top ten. Sequenced: peripheral blood. These receptors were obtained from a man aged 50 to 59 with active COVID-19.

V usage is TRBV20-1 and J usage is TRBJ1-1; D is undetermined. This CDR3 is built from 14 residues. V lost 3 bases and J lost 0, with 11 bases in between. Germline CDR1 and CDR2: DFQATT and SNEGSKA (reference sequence). This CDR3 is CSASLRSVNTEAFF. The CDR3 DNA is TGCAGTGCTAGTCTACGATCTGTGAACACTGAAGCTTTCTTT.

This clone appeared a single time. The J gene is TRBJ2-3, the V gene TRBV5-1; D not resolved. The length of the CDR3 is 13 residues. Trimming pared 0 bases from V and 1 base from J, leaving 3 bases between. CDR1 is SGHRS and CDR2 is YFSETQ in the germline V gene. The DNA of the CDR3 is TGCGCCAGCAGCTTGGGAGGCACAGATACGCAGTATTTT. It specifies CASSLGGTDTQYF.

The chain recombines TRBV5-1 with TRBJ1-1, with D tentatively TRBD1 (6 bases). The germline V gene encodes CDR1 SGHRS and CDR2 YFSETQ. With 4 bases removed from V and 0 bases from J, the gap between germline ends came to 16 bases. This CDR3 contains 16 residues. The CDR3 loop reads CASSPGSDSMNTEAFF. The CDR3 nucleotides read TGCGCCAGCAGCCCGGGTTCGGACAGCATGAACACTGAAGCTTTCTTT.

V and J are TRBV3-1 (or the pseudogene TRBV3-2) and TRBJ2-5, with D maybe TRBD2 (5 bases). V was cut by 1 base and J by 4 bases, with 19 bases left in between. Germline V CDR1 and CDR2: LGHDT, YNNKEL (reference sequence). This CDR3 is built from 17 residues. The CDR3 nucleotides are TGTGCCAGCAGCCAAGGACTACTAAGGTCTGGAGGAGAGACCCAGTACTTC. This gives the protein CASSQGLLRSGGETQYF.

The CDR3 DNA sequence: TGTGCCATCAGGAACCCGGGACAGATGAACACTGAAGCTTTCTTT. Residues: CAIRNPGQMNTEAFF. This rearrangement joins TRBV10-3 to TRBJ1-1, with TRBD1 matching over 7 bases. Germline CDR1 ENHRY, CDR2 SYGVKD. Trimming removed 6 bases from V and 0 bases from J; junction bases left unmatched: 7. The CDR3 is 15 amino acids.

The chain recombines TRBV5-1 with TRBJ2-7; 11 positions match TRBD1. The V gene end was trimmed by 3 bases and the J gene end by 4 bases; junction bases not matched to a gene: 0. The CDR3 sequence is 13 residues long. Germline CDR1 reads SGHRS; CDR2 reads YFSETQ. The CDR3 DNA reads as TGCGCCAGCAGCTGGGACAGGGGGTACGAGCAGTACTTC. Amino acid sequence: CASSWDRGYEQYF.

This clone is categorized as medium-sized. This chain links TRBV28 with TRBJ2-5; D might be TRBD2 (5 bases). The CDR3 is 16 amino acids. Deletions cut 3 bases from V and 2 bases from J, with 16 bases between. The germline gives CDR1 MDHEN, CDR2 SYDVKM. The CDR3 DNA is TGTGCCAGCAGTTTTGGGCTTCTAGCCTCACAAGAGACCCAGTACTTC. This gives the protein CASSFGLLASQETQYF.

This clone was observed a single time. The chain carries TRBV30 and TRBJ2-7; D might be TRBD2 (5 bases). CDR1 and CDR2 (germline): GTSNPN, SVGIG (reference sequence). This CDR3 contains 14 residues. With 0 bases removed from V and 5 bases from J, the gap between germline ends came to 14 bases. CDR3 sequence: CAWSVWGAGDEQYF. The CDR3 region has the DNA TGTGCCTGGAGTGTCTGGGGAGCCGGCGACGAGCAGTACTTC.

This clone was found once. V is TRBV28 and J is TRBJ2-1, with a weak D call TRBD1 (5 bases). Trimming took off 3 bases at V and 0 bases at J, with 24 bases between the two ends. Germline values: CDR1 MDHEN, CDR2 SYDVKM. This CDR3 spans 20 amino acids. The CDR3 region is CASSFGALWARSSSYNEQFF. CDR3 sequence (DNA): TGTGCCAGCAGTTTTGGGGCCCTCTGGGCTCGATCGAGCTCCTACAATGAGCAGTTCTTC.

The genes are TRBV6-5 and TRBJ1-6; D not certain. The CDR3 covers 15 residues. Trimming shortened V by 9 bases and J by 4 bases, and 16 bases separated the two germline ends. Germline lookup yields CDR1 MNHEY and CDR2 SVGAGI. The DNA of the CDR3 is TGTGCCAGTACCCCCTACCAGGTTTATAATTCACCCCTCCACTTT. It codes for CASTPYQVYNSPLHF.

This clone has a single count. J is TRBJ1-4 and V is TRBV19, with D hard to call. Germline V gives CDR1 LNHDA, CDR2 SQIVND (reference sequence). The CDR3 is 16 residues long. Trimming left V 3 bases short and J 7 bases short, with 18 bases between. CDR3: CASSIKPRLGGEKLFF. For the CDR3, the DNA is TGTGCCAGTAGTATCAAGCCCCGTCTTGGCGGTGAAAAACTGTTTTTT.

V and J are TRBV25-1 and TRBJ1-1; 9 bases line up with TRBD1. Looked up from germline, CDR1 is MGHDK and CDR2 is SYGVNS. CDR3 size: 17 residues. Trimming removed 0 bases from V and 1 base from J; junction bases left unmatched: 6. The CDR3 here is CASSEYRTGVGNTEAFF. CDR3 nucleotide sequence: TGTGCCAGCAGTGAATACCGGACAGGGGTGGGGAACACTGAAGCTTTCTTT.

V gene TRBV24-1 combines with J gene TRBJ1-1; a weak D match, TRBD1 (6 bases). The ends were cut back, 4 bases at V and 10 bases at J, with 15 bases in the middle. CDR1 KGHDR and CDR2 SFDVKD come from the germline V gene. The CDR3 runs 13 residues. The CDR3 nucleotides are TGTGCCACCAGTGACCGGGACACGCCGGCAGCTTTCTTT. The encoded protein is CATSDRDTPAAFF.

The rearrangement links TRBV5-4 to TRBJ1-4; 8 nucleotides agree with TRBD1. With 0 bases clipped from V and 1 base from J, the junction kept 5 bases outside the gene matches. CDR3 length: 17 amino acids. CDR1 is SGHNT and CDR2 is YYREEE in the germline V gene (reference sequence). CDR3 coding DNA: TGTGCCAGCAGCTTGGATGGCAGGGGGCTAACTAATGAAAAACTGTTTTTT. As protein: CASSLDGRGLTNEKLFF.

The genes are TRBV15 and TRBJ2-7; TRBD1 might be the D (6 bases). Germline CDR1 reads LNHNV; CDR2 reads YYDKDF (reference sequence). V was pared by 5 bases and J by 1 base, with 9 bases between. This CDR3 contains 13 residues. The CDR3 bases are TGTGCCACCAGCCACCAGGGGTCCTACGAGCAGTACTTC. Protein sequence: CATSHQGSYEQYF.

V and J are TRBV6-5 and TRBJ2-7, with 9 positions matching TRBD1. Germline lookup yields CDR1 MNHEY and CDR2 SVGAGI. This CDR3 is built from 14 residues. Unmatched junction bases numbered 5, after V lost 5 bases and J lost 3 bases. CDR3 sequence reads: CASSRTGQGYEQYF. The CDR3 region has the DNA TGTGCCAGCAGTAGAACGGGACAGGGCTACGAGCAGTACTTC.

In DNA form, the CDR3 reads TGTGCCAGCAGTGAAACGGTCGGCCAGCATTTT. It yields the protein CASSETVGQHF. The genes are TRBV2 and TRBJ1-5; D is uncertain. V dropped 2 bases and J dropped 12 bases, with 8 bases sitting between them. Per the germline V gene, CDR1 is SNHLY and CDR2 is FYNNEI. The CDR3 loop spans 11 amino acids.

This chain uses TRBV5-1 with TRBJ1-2, with D unresolved. The V and J ends lost 4 bases and 3 bases respectively, with 10 bases between them. Germline V gene data show CDR1 as SGHRS and CDR2 as YFSETQ. The CDR3 contains 13 residues. The CDR3 nucleotides read TGCGCCAGCAGCCTACTAACGGACTATGGCTACACCTTC. It translates to CASSLLTDYGYTF.

The V call is TRBV18, the J call TRBJ1-4; 12 bases line up with TRBD1. The CDR3 is made up of 15 amino acids. Germline values: CDR1 KGHSH, CDR2 LQKENI. V shed 3 bases and J 7 bases; nucleotides not matched to a gene: 3. Here the CDR3 reads CASSPGTGGREKLFF. The CDR3 DNA is TGTGCCAGCTCACCGGGGACAGGGGGCCGTGAAAAACTGTTTTTT.

The rearrangement uses TRBV5-5 and TRBJ2-1, with D possibly being TRBD1 (6 bases). CDR3 length: 14 amino acids. Germline CDR1 and CDR2: SGHKS and YYEKEE (reference sequence). V lost 2 bases and J 1 base, leaving 7 bases between the germline ends. The CDR3 DNA follows: TGTGCCAGCAGCTTACAGGGTTCCTACAATGAGCAGTTCTTC. This sequence encodes CASSLQGSYNEQFF.

The chain joins TRBV12-2 to TRBJ2-2; the table assigns TRBD2, which was not confirmed against the DNA. TRBV12-2 constitutes a pseudogene. The CDR3 is 20 amino acids. The CDR3 region has the DNA TGTGCAAGTCGCTTAGCCGACATTACCGGGACTAGCATTAACACCGGGGAGCTGTTTTTT. It yields the protein CASRLADITGTSINTGELFF.

The chain joins TRBV24-1 to TRBJ2-3, with a possible D match to TRBD2 (5 bases). The ends were cut back, 6 bases at V and 4 bases at J, with 13 bases in the middle. Germline CDR1 is KGHDR and CDR2 is SFDVKD. The CDR3 runs to 14 residues. CDR3 sequence reads: CATSPDGLADTQYF. CDR3 sequence (DNA): TGTGCCACCAGTCCCGACGGACTGGCAGATACGCAGTATTTT.

V and J are TRBV28 and TRBJ1-2; the match to TRBD1 covers 10 bases. Trimming cost V 5 bases and J 9 bases; bases outside gene matches: 9. The germline CDR1 and CDR2 sequences are MDHEN and SYDVKM. CDR3 size: 14 residues. Written as DNA, the CDR3 is TGTGCCAGCAGTGCGAGACAGGGGGCGAGTAGCTACACCTTC. It codes for CASSARQGASSYTF.